Shown below are 24 T cell receptor beta chains from a single sample sequenced in a study of blood T cell repertoires in COVID-19. TCRdb's copy holds only in-frame clones and misses some; the assay was immunoSEQ multiplex PCR. This sample has tens of thousands of clones, with around 88% found just once. Sample: peripheral blood. Receptors originate from a woman in her 70s with acute or convalescent COVID-19.

The V call is TRBV29-1, the J call TRBJ2-7, with D unresolved. Per the germline V gene, CDR1 is SQVTM and CDR2 is ANQGSEA. V was shortened by 0 bases and J by 2 bases, with 11 bases between the two germline ends. The CDR3 has 14 residues. Here the CDR3 reads CSVEDRGSPYEQYF. CDR3 bases: TGCAGCGTTGAAGATAGAGGCAGTCCCTACGAGCAGTACTTC.

The chain joins TRBV29-1 to TRBJ1-1; a possible D gene is TRBD1 (5 bases). Germline CDR1 reads SQVTM; CDR2 reads ANQGSEA. V was pared by 4 bases and J by 4 bases, with 7 bases between. CDR3 length equals 11 residues. CDR3 sequence: CSVVQGTEAFF. CDR3 in DNA: TGCAGCGTTGTTCAGGGCACTGAAGCTTTCTTT.

The chain links TRBV11-3 to TRBJ2-1; D is uncertain. From germline, CDR1 is SGHNT and CDR2 YENEEA. The CDR3 is made up of 17 amino acids. The V gene lost 1 base and the J gene lost 0 bases, with 13 bases spanning the gap. The CDR3 protein is CASSLVSSKSSYNEQFF. CDR3 sequence (DNA): TGTGCCAGCAGCTTAGTATCGTCGAAGAGCTCCTACAATGAGCAGTTCTTC.

The chain has TRBV29-1 and TRBJ1-5; a weak D match, TRBD1 (5 bases). The CDR3 has 15 residues. Germline CDR1 and CDR2: SQVTM and ANQGSEA. Between the trimmed V and J ends, which lost 4 bases and 1 base, there was a span of 14 bases. CDR3: CSVVLTGGSNQPQHF. The CDR3 DNA reads TGCAGCGTTGTTTTGACGGGGGGAAGCAATCAGCCCCAGCATTTT.

The chain uses TRBV28 and TRBJ1-3; no clear D gene. There are 14 residues in the CDR3. V was cut by 5 bases and J by 4 bases, with 12 bases left in between. Per germline, CDR1 MDHEN and CDR2 SYDVKM. The CDR3 DNA reads TGTGCCAGCAGTATCGACACAACCGGAAACACCATATATTTT. Translation: CASSIDTTGNTIYF. The variable domain in full, with the rest retrieved from reference TRBV28 and TRBJ1-3, is DVKVTQSSRYLVKRTGEKVFLECVQDMDHENMFWYRQDPGLGLRLIYFSYDVKMKEKGDIPEGYSVSREKKERFSLILESASTNQTSMYLCASSIDTTGNTIYFGEGSWLTVV.

This chain links TRBV19 with TRBJ2-1, with D possibly matching TRBD2 (6 bases). Germline CDR1 and CDR2: LNHDA and SQIVND (reference sequence). The CDR3 totals 16 residues. V was clipped by 6 bases and J by 2 bases, with 17 bases between them. CDR3 in amino acids: CASSPRDLGTYNEQFF. The CDR3 DNA reads as TGTGCCAGTAGCCCTCGGGACTTAGGGACCTACAATGAGCAGTTCTTC.

The chain recombines TRBV3-1 (or the pseudogene TRBV3-2) with TRBJ2-5; TRBD2 might be the D (6 bases). Trimming took 3 bases from V and 3 from J, leaving 23 bases between them. The CDR3 has 18 residues. The V gene's germline CDR1 is LGHDT and CDR2 YNNKEL (reference sequence). CDR3 coding DNA: TGTGCCAGCAGCCACCGGAGAACTTGGGGTTTAGCGGAAGAGACCCAGTACTTC. Protein: CASSHRRTWGLAEETQYF.

The chain joins TRBV6-5 to TRBJ2-5, with TRBD2 matching over 8 bases. The V segment lost 6 bases and the J segment 5 bases; nucleotides outside the gene matches: 8. This CDR3 has 14 amino acids. Looked up from germline, CDR1 is MNHEY and CDR2 is SVGAGI. The CDR3 DNA reads TGTGCCAGCAGAACCGAGTCGGGGGGGGAGACCCAGTACTTC. It translates to CASRTESGGETQYF.

The J gene is TRBJ2-2, the V gene TRBV19; possibly TRBD1 for D (5 bases). CDR1 and CDR2 from the germline V gene are LNHDA and SQIVND (reference sequence). Trimming removed 4 bases from V and 4 bases from J, with 10 bases in between. CDR3 size: 14 residues. CDR3: CASSTGLGTGELFF. CDR3 DNA sequence: TGTGCCAGTAGTACAGGGCTGGGCACCGGGGAGCTGTTTTTT.

The chain is built from TRBV7-3 and TRBJ2-7; TRBD2 matches at 9 bases. Germline trimming cut 5 bases from V and 4 bases from J; bases unmatched to any gene: 6. This CDR3 spans 14 amino acids. The germline V gene encodes CDR1 SGHTA and CDR2 FQGTGA. The CDR3 sequence: CASSISGSTYEQYF. The CDR3, as DNA: TGTGCCAGCAGCATTAGCGGGAGTACATACGAGCAGTACTTC.

In DNA form, the CDR3 reads TGCGCCAGCAGCTTGAGGACAGCTTCAGATACGCAGTATTTT. This codes for CASSLRTASDTQYF. The rearrangement links TRBV5-1 to TRBJ2-3; TRBD1 is a possible D gene (6 bases). Per germline, CDR1 SGHRS and CDR2 YFSETQ. The ends were cut back, 1 base at V and 4 bases at J, with 10 bases in the middle. This CDR3 has 14 residues.

This sequence joins TRBV3-1 (or the pseudogene TRBV3-2) and TRBJ1-1; possibly TRBD1 for D (6 bases). This CDR3 comprises 14 residues. V gave up 4 bases and J gave up 2 bases, with 11 bases separating them. Germline V gene sequence: CDR1 LGHDT, CDR2 YNNKEL (reference sequence). The CDR3 reads CASSRGQLNTEAFF. In DNA, the CDR3 is TGTGCCAGCAGCCGAGGACAGCTAAACACTGAAGCTTTCTTT.

The rearrangement joins TRBV5-5 to TRBJ2-2, with TRBD2 as a possible D gene (6 bases). Germline CDR1 is SGHKS and CDR2 is YYEKEE (reference sequence). Between the trimmed V and J ends, which lost 1 base and 6 bases, there was a span of 13 bases. There are 15 residues in the CDR3. The CDR3 protein is CASSLLMGGPGELFF. In DNA, the CDR3 is TGTGCCAGCAGCTTGTTAATGGGGGGTCCCGGGGAGCTGTTTTTT.

The chain links TRBV19 to TRBJ1-6; 7 bases are a match to TRBD1. There are 15 residues in the CDR3. Germline V lookup: CDR1 LNHDA, CDR2 SQIVND (reference sequence). The ends lost 3 bases at V and 4 bases at J; junction bases unmatched: 3. The CDR3 DNA reads as TGTGCCAGTAGTATCGGGGGACAGTATAATTCACCCCTCCACTTT. It codes for CASSIGGQYNSPLHF. Using reference TRBV19 and TRBJ1-6 for the parts outside the CDR3, the full variable domain is DGGITQSPKYLFRKEGQNVTLSCEQNLNHDAMYWYRQDPGQGLRLIYYSQIVNDFQKGDIAEGYSVSREKKESFPLTVTSAQKNPTAFYLCASSIGGQYNSPLHFGNGTRLTVT.

The genes are TRBV28 and TRBJ1-2; 8 nucleotides agree with TRBD1. The germline V gene encodes CDR1 MDHEN and CDR2 SYDVKM. The CDR3 length is 18 residues. Losses at the gene ends were 1 base for V and 3 bases for J; bases not matched to a gene: 13. The CDR3 loop is CASSLLAEAMDRDYGYTF. In DNA, the CDR3 is TGTGCCAGCAGTTTATTAGCAGAAGCCATGGACAGGGACTATGGCTACACCTTC.

With regard to this clone: The same CDR3 can be traced to other DNA sequences in this sample. The chain uses TRBV19 and TRBJ2-5; the D gene is possibly TRBD1 (6 bases). CDR1 is LNHDA and CDR2 is SQIVND in the germline V gene (reference sequence). The V and J ends lost 4 bases and 2 bases respectively, with 8 bases between them. The CDR3 runs to 13 residues. The CDR3 DNA is TGTGCCAGTAGTACAGGACAGCAAGAGACCCAGTACTTC. Translated: CASSTGQQETQYF.

The V and J genes are TRBV9 and TRBJ2-2; 7 bases are shared with TRBD1. The CDR3 totals 16 residues. Per germline, CDR1 SGDLS and CDR2 YYNGEE. V shed 4 bases, J shed 2 bases, and the junction held 8 bases outside the gene matches. As DNA, the CDR3 is TGTGCCAGCAGCCCTCGACAGGGAGTTAACACCGGGGAGCTGTTTTTT. This gives the protein CASSPRQGVNTGELFF.

This chain connects TRBV5-1 to TRBJ2-1; D is unresolved. In germline, CDR1 is SGHRS, CDR2 YFSETQ. The CDR3 runs to 17 residues. Trimming left V 0 bases short and J 0 bases short, with 13 bases between. CDR3 region: CASSLGANLYSYNEQFF. CDR3 nucleotides: TGCGCCAGCAGCTTGGGCGCGAATCTCTACTCCTACAATGAGCAGTTCTTC.

V is TRBV4-1 and J is TRBJ2-4, with TRBD2 as a possible D gene (6 bases). The CDR3 is 14 residues long. Trimming took off 0 bases at V and 8 bases at J, with 11 bases between the two ends. The V gene's germline CDR1 is MGHRA and CDR2 YSYEKL. The CDR3 region has the DNA TGCGCCAGCAGCCAAGAGACTAGTCGGGACATTCAGTACTTC. Amino acid sequence: CASSQETSRDIQYF.

This chain uses TRBV9 with TRBJ1-1; D gene ambiguous. Germline V lookup: CDR1 SGDLS, CDR2 YYNGEE. The CDR3 is 14 amino acids. V lost 4 bases to trimming and J lost 1 base, with 11 bases between them. The CDR3 DNA follows: TGTGCCAGCAGCCCTCTCAGATCGAACACTGAAGCTTTCTTT. Translating it yields CASSPLRSNTEAFF.

The genes are TRBV18 and TRBJ2-7; D is possibly TRBD1 (5 bases). CDR1 and CDR2 from the germline V gene are KGHSH and LQKENI. This CDR3 region has 15 residues. With 1 base removed from V and 2 bases from J, the gap between germline ends came to 12 bases. The DNA of the CDR3 is TGTGCCAGCTCACCACTCAGTGGGGCCGCCTACGAGCAGTACTTC. As protein: CASSPLSGAAYEQYF. The whole variable domain, remainder taken from reference TRBV18 and TRBJ2-7, is NAGVMQNPRHLVRRRGQEARLRCSPMKGHSHVYWYRQLPEEGLKFMVYLQKENIIDESGMPKERFSAEFPKEGPSILRIQQVVRGDSAAYFCASSPLSGAAYEQYFGPGTRLTVT.

The chain uses TRBV6-5 and TRBJ1-2, with D perhaps TRBD1 (5 bases). CDR1 is MNHEY and CDR2 is SVGAGI in the germline V gene. V lost 6 bases and J 7 bases, leaving 15 bases between the germline ends. The CDR3 is 13 amino acids. In DNA, the CDR3 is TGTGCCAGCAGAAACGGGGGTTTGACTGGCTACACCTTC. Residues: CASRNGGLTGYTF.

The chain combines TRBV9 with TRBJ1-5; the match to TRBD1 covers 7 bases. Germline CDR1 SGDLS, CDR2 YYNGEE. CDR3 length: 15 residues. V lost 1 base, J lost 2 bases, and 3 bases stayed unmatched. The CDR3 spells CASSVTGARNQPQHF. The CDR3 coding sequence is TGTGCCAGCAGCGTAACAGGGGCCCGCAATCAGCCCCAGCATTTT.

The chain employs TRBV18 and TRBJ2-2, with D tentatively TRBD1 (5 bases). This CDR3 is 14 amino acids long. V was shortened by 5 bases and J by 5 bases, with 12 bases between the two germline ends. Germline-derived CDR1 and CDR2 are KGHSH and LQKENI. Here the CDR3 reads CASSRLQGTGELFF. The CDR3 DNA sequence: TGTGCCAGCTCAAGACTGCAGGGAACCGGGGAGCTGTTTTTT.